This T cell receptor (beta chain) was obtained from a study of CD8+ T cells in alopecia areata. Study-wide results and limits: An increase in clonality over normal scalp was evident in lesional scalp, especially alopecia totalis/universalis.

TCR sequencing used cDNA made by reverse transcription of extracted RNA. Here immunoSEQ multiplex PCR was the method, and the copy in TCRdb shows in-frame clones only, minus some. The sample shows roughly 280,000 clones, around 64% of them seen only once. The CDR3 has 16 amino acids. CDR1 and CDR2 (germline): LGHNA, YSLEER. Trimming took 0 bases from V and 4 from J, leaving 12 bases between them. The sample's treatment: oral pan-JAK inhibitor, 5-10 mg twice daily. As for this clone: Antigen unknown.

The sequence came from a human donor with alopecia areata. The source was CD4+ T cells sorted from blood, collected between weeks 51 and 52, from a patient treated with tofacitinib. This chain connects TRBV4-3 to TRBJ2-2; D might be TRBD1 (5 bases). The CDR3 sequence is CASSQDKGSITGELFF. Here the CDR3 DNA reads TGCGCCAGCAGCCAAGATAAGGGGTCGATCACCGGGGAGCTGTTTTTT.